This T cell receptor (beta chain) was documented in a study of T cells after yellow fever vaccination. Notes on the study in general: Researchers report a weaker secondary response that nonetheless peaked faster, day 5 versus 15. The study noted that FACS-sorted repertoires could contain abundant clonotypes contaminating from the bulk population. Few clonotypes appeared in both CD4 and CD8 compartments.

This clonotype was found many times. Its antigen is as yet unknown. Synthesis of TCR cDNA relied on 5'RACE template switching, which attached a universal primer site and UMIs. TCRdb processed the 5' RACE reads anew with MiXCR; each CDR3 protein has one entry. The profile shows 200,000 to 300,000 distinct CDR3 sequences, 6.9% of them singletons. The CDR3 totals 13 residues. CDR1 is LGHDT and CDR2 is YNNKEL in the germline V gene (reference sequence). The V and J ends lost 4 bases and 2 bases respectively, with 8 bases between them. The TCR originated in a man aged 25 to 40 who received the YFV17D yellow fever vaccine. Sequencing was performed on CD4+ T cells sorted from PBMCs, taken 15 days after the yellow fever booster vaccination. The V and J genes are TRBV3-1 and TRBJ2-5, with a weak D call TRBD2 (6 bases). The CDR3 here is CASSLSGQETQYF. CDR3 bases: TGTGCCAGCAGCCTTAGCGGACAAGAGACCCAGTACTTC.